The 30 T cell receptor beta chains listed next were all sequenced from one sample in a study of cytomegalovirus exposure and HLA in healthy donors. PCR primers comprised 60 Vbeta and 13 Jbeta primers. The repertoire was sequenced with immunoSEQ multiplex PCR; TCRdb's copy has only in-frame clones and lacks some. The table includes over 110,000 clones, 65% to 85% detected once. Sample: PBMCs. All receptors derive from a male donor in good health and CMV-seronegative.

As concerns this clone: Additional DNA sequences in this sample encode the identical CDR3. For the CDR3, the DNA is TGTGCCAGCAGCTTACCCGGTACCTACGAGCAGTACTTC. Encoded protein: CASSLPGTYEQYF. The rearrangement links TRBV7-9 to TRBJ2-7; D is unresolved. The germline gives CDR1 SEHNR, CDR2 FQNEAQ (reference sequence). Trimming removed 2 bases from V and 2 bases from J, with 7 bases in between. The CDR3 covers 13 residues.

The gene calls are TRBV27 and TRBJ2-1, with 11 bases lining up with TRBD1. The germline V gene encodes CDR1 MNHEY and CDR2 SMNVEV (reference sequence). CDR3 length equals 14 residues. Trimming cost V 6 bases and J 5 bases; bases outside gene matches: 3. The CDR3 here is CASRWGQGDNEQFF. The CDR3 coding sequence is TGTGCCAGCAGGTGGGGACAGGGGGACAATGAGCAGTTCTTC.

V and J are TRBV10-3 and TRBJ1-5, with a tentative D call TRBD1 (5 bases). The CDR3 is made up of 12 amino acids. The germline V gene encodes CDR1 ENHRY and CDR2 SYGVKD. V was pared by 8 bases and J by 4 bases, with 9 bases between. The CDR3 protein is CAIAGENQPQHF. The CDR3 DNA follows: TGTGCCATCGCGGGGGAGAATCAGCCCCAGCATTTT.

The chain links TRBV18 to TRBJ2-7; 12 bases align to TRBD1. Germline CDR1 KGHSH, CDR2 LQKENI. V lost 4 bases and J lost 2; bases outside the gene matches: 6. The CDR3 runs 16 residues. The DNA for the CDR3 is TGTGCCAGCTCACGCCCCGGGACAGGGGGCCCCTACGAGCAGTACTTC. Protein product: CASSRPGTGGPYEQYF. The full variable domain, rest sourced from reference TRBV18 and TRBJ2-7, is NAGVMQNPRHLVRRRGQEARLRCSPMKGHSHVYWYRQLPEEGLKFMVYLQKENIIDESGMPKERFSAEFPKEGPSILRIQQVVRGDSAAYFCASSRPGTGGPYEQYFGPGTRLTVT.

This clone was recorded only once. J is TRBJ2-3 and V is TRBV30, with D uncertain. V was clipped by 1 base and J by 6 bases, with 5 bases between them. Germline assignment: CDR1 GTSNPN and CDR2 SVGIG (reference sequence). The CDR3 runs 11 residues. CDR3 DNA: TGTGCCTGGAGTGCCCGGGATACGCAGTATTTT. Translated, it gives CAWSARDTQYF. Looking up the rest from reference TRBV30 and TRBJ2-3 gives the full variable domain: SQTIHQWPATLVQPVGSPLSLECTVEGTSNPNLYWYRQAAGRGLQLLFYSVGIGQISSEVPQNLSASRPQDRQFILSSKKLLLSDSGFYLCAWSARDTQYFGPGTRLTVL.

The rearrangement uses TRBV7-2 and TRBJ1-5, with D possibly TRBD1 on 5 matching bases. The germline gives CDR1 SGHTA, CDR2 FQGNSA. This CDR3 contains 15 residues. V was clipped by 4 bases and J by 0 bases, with 10 bases between them. The CDR3 is CASSWGDHSNQPQHF. The CDR3 DNA is TGTGCCAGCAGCTGGGGGGACCATAGCAATCAGCCCCAGCATTTT.

Details on this clone: At one end, the junction sequence differs from germline, possibly due to a read error. The J gene is TRBJ2-2, the V gene TRBV7-7; 8 nucleotides match TRBD1. The CDR3 spans 20 residues. Germline V CDR1 and CDR2: SSHAT, FNYEAQ (reference sequence). CDR3 in DNA: TGTGCTAGCAGCCATACAGGGGGTGGACACCCTTACGCGAACACCGGGGAGCTGTTTTTT. As protein: CASSHTGGGHPYANTGELFF.

The chain links TRBV29-1 to TRBJ1-1, with D perhaps matching TRBD1 (6 bases). Germline CDR1 reads SQVTM; CDR2 reads ANQGSEA. CDR3 size: 10 residues. V was trimmed by 6 bases and J by 6 bases, leaving 8 bases between them. The CDR3 is CSVRQAEAFF. The DNA for the CDR3 is TGCAGCGTACGACAGGCTGAAGCTTTCTTT.

Only a few counts were recorded for this clone. This chain uses TRBV19 with TRBJ2-6; TRBD2 agrees at 7 bases. The CDR3 runs 18 residues. V was clipped by 2 bases and J by 4 bases; unmatched bases: 11. CDR1 is LNHDA and CDR2 is SQIVND in the germline V gene (reference sequence). In DNA, the CDR3 is TGTGCCAGTAGTATACCTGCGGGGGTCCTTGAGGGGGCCAACGTCCTGACTTTC. Encoded protein: CASSIPAGVLEGANVLTF.

The chain carries TRBV25-1 and TRBJ2-7, with no clear D. CDR3 size: 15 residues. V lost 2 bases and J 3 bases, leaving 14 bases between the germline ends. Germline V CDR1 and CDR2: MGHDK, SYGVNS. CDR3 nucleotides: TGTGCCAGCAGTGAAAGTTCGAAGCTATTCTACGAGCAGTACTTC. Amino acid sequence: CASSESSKLFYEQYF.

This rearrangement joins TRBV6-5 to TRBJ2-1; the D gene is possibly TRBD2 (5 bases). This CDR3 has 11 amino acids. V was pared by 4 bases and J by 9 bases, with 7 bases between. Germline CDR1 is MNHEY and CDR2 is SVGAGI. CDR3 DNA sequence: TGTGCCAGCAGTTCCGGAGGTGAGCAGTTCTTC. Translated, it gives CASSSGGEQFF.

The chain is built from TRBV19 and TRBJ2-7, with TRBD2 matching over 8 bases. With V trimmed by 1 base and J by 3 bases, 2 bases remained unmatched. Per germline, CDR1 LNHDA and CDR2 SQIVND (reference sequence). This CDR3 is 14 amino acids long. CDR3 DNA: TGTGCCAGTAGTATAGTACTAGCGGACTACGAGCAGTACTTC. Translating it yields CASSIVLADYEQYF.

The V gene is TRBV2, the J gene TRBJ2-4, with 8 bases identical to TRBD1. V lost 7 bases and J lost 6; bases outside the gene matches: 5. The CDR3 contains 13 residues. The germline CDR1 and CDR2 sequences are SNHLY and FYNNEI. CDR3 amino acids: CASTIGQGNIQYF. DNA for the CDR3: TGTGCCAGCACTATAGGACAGGGAAACATTCAGTACTTC.

The chain combines TRBV6-1 with TRBJ1-2; D may be TRBD1 (5 bases). This CDR3 spans 16 amino acids. V was pared by 0 bases and J by 3 bases, with 14 bases between. The germline CDR1 and CDR2 sequences are MNHNS and SASEGT. In DNA form, the CDR3 reads TGTGCCAGCAGTGAAGCGGTCGGCAGGGCACACTATGGCTACACCTTC. This codes for CASSEAVGRAHYGYTF.

The chain is built from TRBV20-1 and TRBJ2-7; 7 positions agree with TRBD1. This CDR3 is built from 10 residues. Per germline, CDR1 DFQATT and CDR2 SNEGSKA (reference sequence). Trimming took 3 bases from V and 12 from J; bases not matched to a gene: 5. CDR3 in DNA: TGCAGTGCTAGCTGGCAGGGGGTGTACTTC. Translated: CSASWQGVYF.

The V and J genes are TRBV6-4 and TRBJ2-3; the match to TRBD2 covers 10 bases. CDR1 and CDR2 from the germline V gene are MRHNA and SNTAGT. The V gene end was trimmed by 5 bases and the J gene end by 2 bases; junction bases not matched to a gene: 4. There are 15 residues in the CDR3. The CDR3 nucleotides are TGTGCCAGCAGTAGCGGGAGGGCCCTCACAGATACGCAGTATTTT. Its protein product is CASSSGRALTDTQYF.

V is TRBV7-6 and J is TRBJ2-1; weak D call: TRBD1 (5 bases). The germline gives CDR1 SGHVS, CDR2 FNYEAQ. This CDR3 comprises 13 residues. V was shortened by 4 bases and J by 9 bases, with 13 bases between the two germline ends. This CDR3 is CASSSPTTGEQFF. CDR3 bases: TGTGCCAGCAGCTCCCCAACCACAGGTGAGCAGTTCTTC. The variable domain in full, completed from reference TRBV7-6 and TRBJ2-1, reads GAGVSQSPRYKVTKRGQDVALRCDPISGHVSLYWYRQALGQGPEFLTYFNYEAQQDKSGLPNDRFSAERPEGSISTLTIQRTEQRDSAMYRCASSSPTTGEQFFGPGTRLTVL.

This sequence joins TRBV27 and TRBJ2-5, with 9 bases identical to TRBD1. Matching the DNA end better, TRBJ2-7 makes the J call doubtful. From germline, CDR1 is MNHEY and CDR2 SMNVEV (reference sequence). This CDR3 spans 13 amino acids. The DNA of the CDR3 is TGTGCCAGCGGGGGACAGGGATTTTACGAGCAGTACTTC. It codes for CASGGQGFYEQYF.

The rearrangement joins TRBV27 to TRBJ1-3, with D uncertain. The CDR3 is made up of 17 amino acids. The germline V and J ends were trimmed by 6 bases and 0 bases, with 18 bases remaining between them. CDR1 and CDR2 (germline): MNHEY, SMNVEV (reference sequence). CDR3 DNA: TGTGCCAGCAGCCCGCGTCGGGGTGAGGTCTCTGGAAACACCATATATTTT. Residues: CASSPRRGEVSGNTIYF.

This chain's CDR3 is CSVVPLAGGDTQYF. The CDR3 region has the DNA TGCAGCGTTGTTCCCCTAGCGGGGGGCGATACGCAGTATTTT. The chain is built from TRBV29-1 and TRBJ2-3; 11 bases line up with TRBD2. This CDR3 contains 14 residues. V lost 4 bases to trimming and J lost 6 bases; unmatched junction nucleotides: 6. From germline, CDR1 is SQVTM and CDR2 ANQGSEA.

The chain combines TRBV5-4 with TRBJ2-2; 12 nucleotides align to TRBD2. The CDR3 consists of 17 residues. J lost 2 bases, V lost 0 bases, and 2 bases had no gene match. Looked up from germline, CDR1 is SGHNT and CDR2 is YYREEE (reference sequence). The CDR3 DNA is TGTGCCAGCAGCTTGGCTAGCGGGAGGGATAACACCGGGGAGCTGTTTTTT. Protein sequence: CASSLASGRDNTGELFF. The full variable domain, completed using reference TRBV5-4 and TRBJ2-2, is ETGVTQSPTHLIKTRGQQVTLRCSSQSGHNTVSWYQQALGQGPQFIFQYYREEENGRGNFPPRFSGLQFPNYSSELNVNALELDDSALYLCASSLASGRDNTGELFFGEGSRLTVL.

The gene calls are TRBV5-6 and TRBJ2-7; 8 positions match TRBD1. The CDR3 has 14 amino acids. Losses at the gene ends were 2 bases for V and 1 base for J; bases not matched to a gene: 2. Germline values: CDR1 SGHDT, CDR2 YYEEEE. The CDR3 DNA follows: TGTGCCAGCAGCTTTGGACAGGGTTCCTACGAGCAGTACTTC. Protein product: CASSFGQGSYEQYF.

The CDR3 nucleotides are TGTGCCAGCAGCTTATTCATGAGGGAGAACACTGAAGCTTTCTTT. Translation gives CASSLFMRENTEAFF. The chain uses TRBV7-3 and TRBJ1-1, with unresolved D. V dropped 2 bases and J dropped 1 base, with 11 bases sitting between them. Per the germline V gene, CDR1 is SGHTA and CDR2 is FQGTGA. This CDR3 is 15 amino acids long.

This clone appeared a few times. The chain has TRBV13 and TRBJ2-7, with 8 positions matching TRBD2. Looked up from germline, CDR1 is PRHDT and CDR2 is FYEKMQ (reference sequence). V lost 5 bases to trimming and J lost 2 bases; unmatched junction nucleotides: 11. CDR3 length: 16 residues. CDR3 region: CASSPPGAGVPYEQYF. DNA for the CDR3: TGTGCCAGCAGCCCCCCAGGAGCGGGAGTACCCTACGAGCAGTACTTC.

J is TRBJ2-7 and V is TRBV10-1; 9 bases are shared with TRBD2. The CDR3 has 13 residues. Per the germline V gene, CDR1 is WNHNN and CDR2 is SYGVQD (reference sequence). CDR3 sequence reads: CASSGWASGVGPV. DNA for the CDR3: TGCGCCAGCAGTGGGTGGGCTAGCGGGGTGGGTCCGGTC.

The CDR3 loop reads CAISESERSSYEQYF. The CDR3 bases are TGTGCCATCAGTGAGTCGGAGCGGTCCTCCTACGAGCAGTACTTC. V and J are TRBV10-3 and TRBJ2-7; a weak D match, TRBD2 (5 bases). V shed 0 bases and J shed 0 bases, with 9 bases lying between them. The CDR3 covers 15 residues. Germline V lookup: CDR1 ENHRY, CDR2 SYGVKD.

The rearrangement uses TRBV19 and TRBJ2-1; 7 bases agree with TRBD2. The CDR3 extends over 14 amino acids. V was clipped by 8 bases and J by 4 bases; unmatched bases: 8. Germline-derived CDR1 and CDR2 are LNHDA and SQIVND (reference sequence). The CDR3 here is CASGWGEGYNEQFF. The CDR3 DNA reads TGTGCCAGTGGCTGGGGGGAGGGGTACAATGAGCAGTTCTTC.

This clone was recorded a few times. The chain uses TRBV4-3 and TRBJ1-5; D gene unclear. Trimming took 0 bases from V and 4 from J, leaving 7 bases between them. This CDR3 is built from 14 residues. Looked up from germline, CDR1 is LGHNA and CDR2 is YSLEER. CDR3 bases: TGCGCCAGCAGCCAAGAGTCGGGGAATCAGCCCCAGCATTTT. As protein: CASSQESGNQPQHF.

The chain uses TRBV10-2 and TRBJ2-1; 7 positions agree with TRBD2. Germline V gene data show CDR1 as WSHSY and CDR2 as SAAADI. This CDR3 is built from 13 residues. V lost 7 bases, J lost 2 bases, and 2 bases stayed unmatched. The CDR3 protein is CASILAPYNEQFF. DNA for the CDR3: TGCGCCAGCATACTAGCGCCCTACAATGAGCAGTTCTTC.

A few counts support this clone. The chain joins TRBV7-9 to TRBJ2-7; D possibly corresponds to TRBD2 (6 bases). Between the trimmed V and J ends, which lost 5 bases and 0 bases, there was a span of 20 bases. CDR3 size: 17 residues. Germline loops: CDR1 SEHNR, CDR2 FQNEAQ (reference sequence). CDR3 sequence (DNA): TGTGCCAGCAGCACGGGGACGGAGGGCCCGAGCTCCTACGAGCAGTACTTC. This codes for CASSTGTEGPSSYEQYF. Drawing the rest from reference TRBV7-9 and TRBJ2-7, the complete variable domain is DTGVSQNPRHKITKRGQNVTFRCDPISEHNRLYWYRQTLGQGPEFLTYFQNEAQLEKSRLLSDRFSAERPKGSFSTLEIQRTEQGDSAMYLCASSTGTEGPSSYEQYFGPGTRLTVT.